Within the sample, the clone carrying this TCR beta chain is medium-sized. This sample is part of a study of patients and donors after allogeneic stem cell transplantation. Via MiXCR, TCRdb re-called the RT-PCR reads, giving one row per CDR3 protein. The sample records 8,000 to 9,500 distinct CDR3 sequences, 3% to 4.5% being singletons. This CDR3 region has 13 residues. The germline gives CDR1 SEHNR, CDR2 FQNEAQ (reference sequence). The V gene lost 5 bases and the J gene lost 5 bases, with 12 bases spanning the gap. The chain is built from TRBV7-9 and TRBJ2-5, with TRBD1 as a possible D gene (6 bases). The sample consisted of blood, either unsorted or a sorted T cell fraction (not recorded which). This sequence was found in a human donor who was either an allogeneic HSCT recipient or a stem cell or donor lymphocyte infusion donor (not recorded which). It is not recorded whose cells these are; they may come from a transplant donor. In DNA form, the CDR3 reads TGTGCCAGCAGCCTAGGGGGTCGGGAGACCCAGTACTTC. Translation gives CASSLGGRETQYF.